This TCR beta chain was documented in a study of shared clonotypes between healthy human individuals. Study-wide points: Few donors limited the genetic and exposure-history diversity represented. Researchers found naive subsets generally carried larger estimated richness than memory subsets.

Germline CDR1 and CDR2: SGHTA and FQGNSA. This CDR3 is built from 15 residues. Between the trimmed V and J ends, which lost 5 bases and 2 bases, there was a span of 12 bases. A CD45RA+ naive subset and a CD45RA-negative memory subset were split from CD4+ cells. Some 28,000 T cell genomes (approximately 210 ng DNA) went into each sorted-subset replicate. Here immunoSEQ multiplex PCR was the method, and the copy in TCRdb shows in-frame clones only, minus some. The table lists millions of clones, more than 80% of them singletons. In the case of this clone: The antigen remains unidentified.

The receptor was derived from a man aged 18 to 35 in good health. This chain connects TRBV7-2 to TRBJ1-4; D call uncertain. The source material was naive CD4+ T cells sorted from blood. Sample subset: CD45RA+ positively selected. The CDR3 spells CASSLQRSTNEKLFF. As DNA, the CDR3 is TGTGCCAGCAGCCTCCAGAGATCGACTAATGAAAAACTGTTTTTT.